This T cell receptor beta chain was obtained from a study of memory CD4+ T cells and cytomegalovirus serostatus. For the study at large: Healthy Belgian adult donors included about nine CMV-positive and 24 CMV-negative people.

With 2 bases removed from V and 6 bases from J, the gap between germline ends came to 11 bases. Germline V CDR1 and CDR2: SGHNT, YYREEE (reference sequence). The CDR3 runs to 14 residues. As for this clone: What it binds is unknown.

Overall study results and limits: Repertoires predicted CMV serostatus with median bootstrapped AUC of roughly 0.95.

Single viable CD3+CD4+CD8-CD45RO+ cells were sorted as the memory CD4+ T cells. Repertoires were generated with immunoSEQ multiplex PCR, while TCRdb's copy carries only in-frame clones and drops some. The sample includes 60,000 to 70,000 clones, about 76% of them seen just once. The chain recombines TRBV5-4 with TRBJ1-4; D is perhaps TRBD1 (5 bases). What was sequenced was memory CD4+ T cells from blood. The receptor's source is an adult in good health and CMV-seropositive. The CDR3 nucleotides read TGTGCCAGCAGCTTCTATGGGACGGATGAAAAACTGTTTTTT. This gives the protein CASSFYGTDEKLFF.